The 32 T cell receptor beta chains presented below share a single source sample, sequenced in a study of blood T cell repertoires in COVID-19. Clones were sequenced by immunoSEQ multiplex PCR, and TCRdb holds only the in-frame ones, with some missing. The sample records fewer than 350,000 clones, approximately 88% being singletons. Sequencing was performed on peripheral blood. These receptors came from a man between 18 and 35 years old with active or convalescent COVID-19.

J is TRBJ2-7 and V is TRBV24-1; D might be TRBD1 (6 bases). CDR1 and CDR2 from the germline V gene are KGHDR and SFDVKD. This CDR3 has 14 residues. The V gene lost 9 bases and the J gene lost 2 bases, with 16 bases spanning the gap. CDR3 DNA: TGTGCCACCGGAAAGGCAGGGGCTACCTACGAGCAGTACTTC. This codes for CATGKAGATYEQYF.

The chain joins TRBV3-1 (or the pseudogene TRBV3-2) to TRBJ2-1, with D possibly TRBD1 on 5 matching bases. V was trimmed by 4 bases and J by 10 bases, leaving 17 bases between them. Looked up from germline, CDR1 is LGHDT and CDR2 is YNNKEL (reference sequence). The CDR3 runs 14 residues. In nucleotides, the CDR3 is TGTGCCAGCAGCCTAGGACGGCAGGGATACGAGCAGTTCTTC. This encodes CASSLGRQGYEQFF.

The chain combines TRBV14 with TRBJ2-1; D possibly corresponds to TRBD1 (6 bases). The CDR3 extends over 14 amino acids. Per germline, CDR1 SGHDN and CDR2 FVKESK. Between the trimmed V and J ends, which lost 4 bases and 9 bases, there was a span of 16 bases. For the CDR3, the DNA is TGTGCCAGCAGCCTACTGACAGGCGCCCCTGAGCAGTTCTTC. The encoded protein is CASSLLTGAPEQFF.

The chain couples TRBV18 to TRBJ1-2; no reliable D call. Looked up from germline, CDR1 is KGHSH and CDR2 is LQKENI. Trimming left V 3 bases short and J 6 bases short, with 11 bases between. The CDR3 covers 13 residues. CDR3 in DNA: TGTGCCAGCTCACCCGGAACTAGGGATGGCTACACCTTC. This gives the protein CASSPGTRDGYTF.

The chain combines TRBV5-1 with TRBJ2-7; 7 nucleotides match TRBD1. Germline CDR1 and CDR2: SGHRS and YFSETQ. The CDR3 loop spans 13 amino acids. J lost 7 bases, V lost 5 bases, and 9 bases had no gene match. The CDR3 region is CASSLLPGGEQYF. CDR3 DNA sequence: TGCGCCAGCAGTTTACTACCAGGGGGTGAGCAGTACTTC.

V and J are TRBV5-6 and TRBJ1-2; D not certain. The germline V gene encodes CDR1 SGHDT and CDR2 YYEEEE. V was cut by 7 bases and J by 3 bases, with 10 bases left in between. CDR3 length: 12 residues. The CDR3 sequence: CASGPLDYGYTF. CDR3 coding DNA: TGTGCCAGCGGGCCGCTGGACTATGGCTACACCTTC.

This chain links TRBV19 with TRBJ1-2; D is uncertain. This CDR3 has 13 amino acids. In germline, CDR1 is LNHDA, CDR2 SQIVND (reference sequence). Trimming left V 7 bases short and J 1 base short, with 10 bases between. Written as DNA, the CDR3 is TGTGCCAGTATCGATCAGTATAACTATGGCTACACCTTC. It translates to CASIDQYNYGYTF. Looking up the rest from reference TRBV19 and TRBJ1-2 gives the full variable domain: DGGITQSPKYLFRKEGQNVTLSCEQNLNHDAMYWYRQDPGQGLRLIYYSQIVNDFQKGDIAEGYSVSREKKESFPLTVTSAQKNPTAFYLCASIDQYNYGYTFGSGTRLTVV.

The genes are TRBV9 and TRBJ2-6, with D perhaps matching TRBD1 (5 bases). Trimming pared 1 base from V and 0 bases from J, leaving 8 bases between. Germline CDR1 SGDLS, CDR2 YYNGEE. This CDR3 has 16 amino acids. The CDR3 region is CASSVLTASGANVLTF. CDR3 coding DNA: TGTGCCAGCAGCGTATTGACAGCCTCTGGGGCCAACGTCCTGACTTTC.

V gene TRBV10-3 combines with J gene TRBJ2-1, with 9 bases identical to TRBD2. V lost 8 bases, J lost 3 bases, and 14 bases stayed unmatched. Per germline, CDR1 ENHRY and CDR2 SYGVKD. CDR3 length equals 17 residues. Written as DNA, the CDR3 is TGTGCCATCGGTCTAATTCGGGCGGGGGGGAGCTACAATGAGCAGTTCTTC. Translated: CAIGLIRAGGSYNEQFF.

The rearrangement links TRBV9 to TRBJ2-7, with 7 bases matching TRBD1. With 3 bases clipped from V and 2 bases from J, the junction kept 8 bases outside the gene matches. This CDR3 has 15 amino acids. The germline gives CDR1 SGDLS, CDR2 YYNGEE. The CDR3 loop is CASSASPTGAYEQYF. CDR3 bases: TGTGCCAGCAGCGCATCGCCAACAGGGGCCTACGAGCAGTACTTC.

This clone was counted a few times. The V gene is TRBV6-5, the J gene TRBJ1-6; 7 nucleotides line up with TRBD1. Trimming took 4 bases from V and 10 from J; bases not matched to a gene: 10. Germline CDR1 MNHEY, CDR2 SVGAGI. The CDR3 is made up of 15 amino acids. CDR3 DNA: TGTGCCAGCAGTTTCGAGACAGGGATTAACTCACCCCTCCACTTT. Translating it yields CASSFETGINSPLHF.

The J gene is TRBJ2-7, the V gene TRBV9; 9 bases are shared with TRBD1. V lost 0 bases to trimming and J lost 4 bases; unmatched junction nucleotides: 14. Per the germline V gene, CDR1 is SGDLS and CDR2 is YYNGEE. The CDR3 runs to 18 residues. This CDR3 is CASSVGVATGGFRYEQYF. CDR3 bases: TGTGCCAGCAGCGTAGGAGTAGCGACAGGGGGATTTCGTTACGAGCAGTACTTC. The variable domain in full, completed from reference TRBV9 and TRBJ2-7, reads DSGVTQTPKHLITATGQRVTLRCSPRSGDLSVYWYQQSLDQGLQFLIQYYNGEERAKGNILERFSAQQFPDLHSELNLSSLELGDSALYFCASSVGVATGGFRYEQYFGPGTRLTVT.

This clone was counted a single time. The chain recombines TRBV7-3 with TRBJ1-1; D is ambiguous. The V gene's germline CDR1 is SGHTA and CDR2 FQGTGA. The CDR3 runs 13 residues. V lost 5 bases and J lost 3, with 10 bases in between. The CDR3 nucleotides are TGTGCCAGCAGCCGGGAGATGGACACTGAAGCTTTCTTT. It yields the protein CASSREMDTEAFF. The full variable domain, its missing parts supplied by reference TRBV7-3 and TRBJ1-1, is GAGVSQTPSNKVTEKGKYVELRCDPISGHTALYWYRQSLGQGPEFLIYFQGTGAADDSGLPNDRFFAVRPEGSVSTLKIQRTERGDSAVYLCASSREMDTEAFFGQGTRLTVV.

The CDR3 bases are TGTGCCAGCAGCTTACCCGGGACAGGGAGGGACATTCAGTACTTC. It is translated as CASSLPGTGRDIQYF. This chain links TRBV5-4 with TRBJ2-4, with TRBD1 matching over 9 bases. In germline, CDR1 is SGHNT, CDR2 YYREEE (reference sequence). The CDR3 consists of 15 residues. J was trimmed by 8 bases and V by 2 bases; bases with no gene match: 8. Supplemented by reference TRBV5-4 and TRBJ2-4, the full variable domain reads ETGVTQSPTHLIKTRGQQVTLRCSSQSGHNTVSWYQQALGQGPQFIFQYYREEENGRGNFPPRFSGLQFPNYSSELNVNALELDDSALYLCASSLPGTGRDIQYFGAGTRLSVL.

Of note for this clone: Additional DNA sequences in this sample encode the identical CDR3. The chain recombines TRBV4-1 with TRBJ2-2; D is perhaps TRBD2 (7 bases). The CDR3 consists of 17 residues. Germline V gene sequence: CDR1 MGHRA, CDR2 YSYEKL. Trimming shortened V by 2 bases and J by 5 bases, and 18 bases separated the two germline ends. CDR3 DNA: TGCGCCAGCAGCCAATTTCTAAGGGGGGGATGGACCGGGGAGCTGTTTTTT. Protein product: CASSQFLRGGWTGELFF.

The J gene is TRBJ2-1, the V gene TRBV11-1; 10 nucleotides line up with TRBD2. The CDR3 consists of 15 residues. V gave up 2 bases and J gave up 7 bases; unmatched junction bases: 5. CDR1 SGHAT and CDR2 FQDESV come from the germline V gene (reference sequence). The CDR3 DNA reads as TGTGCCAGCAGCTTACTCAGCGGGGGGGTGAATGAGCAGTTCTTC. Translation: CASSLLSGGVNEQFF.

This sequence joins TRBV4-1 and TRBJ2-2; a possible D gene is TRBD2 (6 bases). Germline CDR1 and CDR2: MGHRA and YSYEKL. This CDR3 spans 14 amino acids. V lost 5 bases, J lost 5 bases, and 12 bases lay in between. This chain's CDR3 is CASSFIRGTGELFF. The CDR3 DNA reads TGCGCCAGCAGCTTCATCCGGGGGACCGGGGAGCTGTTTTTT.

This chain joins TRBV4-1 and TRBJ1-4; unclear D gene. Germline CDR1 MGHRA, CDR2 YSYEKL. V lost 5 bases, J lost 5 bases, and 12 bases lay in between. There are 14 residues in the CDR3. CDR3 nucleotides: TGCGCCAGCAGCGTAGGGAGGGTAAATGAAAAACTGTTTTTT. Amino acid sequence: CASSVGRVNEKLFF.

The chain joins TRBV5-1 to TRBJ2-1, with 7 bases aligning to TRBD2. The CDR3 extends over 15 amino acids. Germline CDR1 is SGHRS and CDR2 is YFSETQ. The V gene end was trimmed by 4 bases and the J gene end by 0 bases; junction bases not matched to a gene: 4. CDR3 loop: CASSPRTSSYNEQFF. In DNA, the CDR3 is TGCGCCAGCAGCCCACGGACTAGCTCCTACAATGAGCAGTTCTTC.

The rearrangement links TRBV9 to TRBJ1-2; D gene uncertain. Germline CDR1 and CDR2: SGDLS and YYNGEE. Trimming shortened V by 4 bases and J by 4 bases, and 14 bases separated the two germline ends. This CDR3 has 14 amino acids. The CDR3 sequence is CASSSPHGIYGYTF. CDR3 DNA sequence: TGTGCCAGCAGCTCCCCGCACGGGATCTATGGCTACACCTTC.

The chain joins TRBV3-1 (or the pseudogene TRBV3-2) to TRBJ1-1; 7 bases agree with TRBD1. This CDR3 comprises 13 residues. With V trimmed by 4 bases and J by 5 bases, 4 bases remained unmatched. Germline assignment: CDR1 LGHDT and CDR2 YNNKEL (reference sequence). CDR3 loop: CASSRLTGTEAFF. CDR3 DNA: TGTGCCAGCAGCCGCTTGACAGGGACTGAAGCTTTCTTT.

The J gene is TRBJ2-2, the V gene TRBV6-4, with D perhaps TRBD1 (6 bases). V was trimmed by 3 bases and J by 3 bases, leaving 8 bases between them. This CDR3 has 14 residues. Germline lookup yields CDR1 MRHNA and CDR2 SNTAGT. The CDR3 DNA sequence: TGTGCCAGCAGTGAATCAGGGGACACCGGGGAGCTGTTTTTT. This sequence encodes CASSESGDTGELFF.

V usage is TRBV5-5 and J usage is TRBJ1-1; 7 positions agree with TRBD1. The V gene end was trimmed by 3 bases and the J gene end by 1 base; junction bases not matched to a gene: 3. Germline assignment: CDR1 SGHKS and CDR2 YYEKEE (reference sequence). This CDR3 contains 14 residues. This CDR3 is CASSWRDRNTEAFF. In DNA form, the CDR3 reads TGTGCCAGCAGCTGGAGGGACAGGAACACTGAAGCTTTCTTT.

This chain connects TRBV18 to TRBJ1-2; D is uncertain. V lost 6 bases and J 7 bases, leaving 12 bases between the germline ends. The CDR3 has 12 amino acids. CDR1 and CDR2 (germline): KGHSH, LQKENI. CDR3: CASSPFSGGYTF. The CDR3 DNA sequence: TGTGCCAGCTCCCCATTCAGCGGTGGCTACACCTTC.

The rearrangement uses TRBV9 and TRBJ2-7; 10 nucleotides agree with TRBD1. Looked up from germline, CDR1 is SGDLS and CDR2 is YYNGEE. V shed 3 bases and J 4 bases; nucleotides not matched to a gene: 4. This CDR3 comprises 14 residues. The CDR3 sequence is CASSGGQGGYEQYF. CDR3 in DNA: TGTGCCAGCAGCGGAGGACAGGGGGGGTACGAGCAGTACTTC.

V gene TRBV6-1 combines with J gene TRBJ2-7; 7 positions agree with TRBD1. V shed 4 bases and J 0 bases; nucleotides not matched to a gene: 9. Per the germline V gene, CDR1 is MNHNS and CDR2 is SASEGT. CDR3 length: 16 residues. The CDR3 DNA reads as TGTGCCAGCAGTGCACCTATGACAGGGTTCTCCTACGAGCAGTACTTC. Its protein is CASSAPMTGFSYEQYF.

This sequence joins TRBV1 and TRBJ2-3; the table calls TRBD2, which could not be checked here. TRBV1 is annotated as a pseudogene. The CDR3 length is 14 residues. The CDR3 sequence: CTSSSSGEVDTQYF. The CDR3 coding sequence is TGCACCAGCAGCTCTAGCGGGGAGGTTGATACGCAGTATTTT.

This clone was recorded once. The V gene is TRBV7-9, the J gene TRBJ1-6; D unclear. This CDR3 spans 16 amino acids. Germline lookup yields CDR1 SEHNR and CDR2 FQNEAQ (reference sequence). V was shortened by 5 bases and J by 5 bases, with 16 bases between the two germline ends. CDR3 nucleotide sequence: TGTGCCAGCAGCCCTTCTGTGGAGGGAAATAATTCACCCCTCCACTTT. Its translation: CASSPSVEGNNSPLHF.

The J gene is TRBJ2-4, the V gene TRBV7-9; tentative D call: TRBD2 (5 bases). From germline, CDR1 is SEHNR and CDR2 FQNEAQ (reference sequence). The V and J ends lost 3 bases and 8 bases respectively, with 8 bases between them. The CDR3 spans 12 residues. The CDR3, as DNA: TGTGCCAGCAGCTTGGACGGGGACATTCAGTACTTC. This encodes CASSLDGDIQYF.

This clone came up a few times. The rearrangement joins TRBV6-2 or TRBV6-3 to TRBJ2-5; D ambiguous. CDR3 length equals 14 residues. Germline CDR1 and CDR2: MNHEY and SVGEGT. The V and J ends lost 2 bases and 1 base respectively, with 8 bases between them. The CDR3 bases are TGTGCCAGCAGTTACCCCGCCGGCCAAGAGACCCAGTACTTC. It yields the protein CASSYPAGQETQYF.

The J gene is TRBJ2-7, the V gene TRBV6-5; 12 bases agree with TRBD2. Unmatched junction bases numbered 6, after V lost 8 bases and J lost 4 bases. The CDR3 has 14 amino acids. Germline V gene lookup returns CDR1 MNHEY and CDR2 SVGAGI. The CDR3 DNA sequence: TGTGCCAGCGTCTCTAGCGGGGGGGCTTACGAGCAGTACTTC. Translating it yields CASVSSGGAYEQYF.

V and J are TRBV6-2 or TRBV6-3 and TRBJ2-7; D possibly corresponds to TRBD1 (6 bases). The V gene's germline CDR1 is MNHEY and CDR2 SVGEGT. This CDR3 spans 14 amino acids. V lost 4 bases to trimming and J lost 2 bases, with 12 bases between them. DNA of the CDR3: TGTGCCAGCAGTTTCGCCAGGGGAGCCTACGAGCAGTACTTC. This sequence encodes CASSFARGAYEQYF.